These 19 T cell receptor beta chains came from one sample sequenced in a study of T cell repertoires in cytomegalovirus infection. The antigens for these receptors are not known. TCRdb re-called the reads through MiXCR, storing one row per CDR3 protein. The sample shows some 220,000 distinct CDR3 sequences, 38% of them seen only once. This sample comprised CD8+ T cells from cultured PBMCs, obtained from culture after CMV antigen stimulation. The receptors originated from a human donor in good health (CMV status not recorded). Some clones in this sample may be carry-over from other donors' samples.

The J gene is TRBJ2-7, the V gene TRBV7-2, with D unclear. There are 14 residues in the CDR3. Per germline, CDR1 SGHTA and CDR2 FQGNSA. Trimming cost V 0 bases and J 1 base, with 7 bases left between them. The CDR3 reads CASSLAASSYEQYF. The CDR3 nucleotides read TGTGCCAGCAGCTTAGCGGCCAGTTCCTACGAGCAGTACTTC. Full variable domain (missing parts from reference TRBV7-2 and TRBJ2-7): GAGVSQSPSNKVTEKGKDVELRCDPISGHTALYWYRQSLGQGLEFLIYFQGNSAPDKSGLPSDRFSAERTGGSVSTLTIQRTQQEDSAVYLCASSLAASSYEQYFGPGTRLTVT.

This clonotype was found once. V is TRBV2 and J is TRBJ2-7; 10 bases are a match to TRBD2. The ends lost 6 bases at V and 5 bases at J; junction bases unmatched: 10. Germline V lookup: CDR1 SNHLY, CDR2 FYNNEI. The length of the CDR3 is 15 residues. The CDR3 loop reads CASRALAGSRDEQYF. CDR3 nucleotides: TGTGCCAGCAGAGCACTAGCGGGGTCCCGGGACGAGCAGTACTTC.

This clonotype was recorded a few times. J is TRBJ2-7 and V is TRBV20-1, with TRBD2 matching over 15 bases. Germline assignment: CDR1 DFQATT and CDR2 SNEGSKA (reference sequence). The CDR3 length is 16 residues. The CDR3 DNA sequence: TGCAGCTTCCATGGGACTAGCGGGAGGTGGCACTACGAGCAGTACTTC. It is translated as CSFHGTSGRWHYEQYF.

In this sample, this clonotype turned up a few times. CDR3 in amino acids: CASSLSVLGQGNQPQHF. The DNA for the CDR3 is TGTGCCAGCAGCTTATCGGTTCTGGGGCAGGGCAATCAGCCCCAGCATTTT. This chain links TRBV7-2 with TRBJ1-5, with a possible D match to TRBD1 (5 bases). Trimming took off 2 bases at V and 2 bases at J, with 16 bases between the two ends. CDR1 is SGHTA, CDR2 FQGNSA, per germline. The CDR3 consists of 17 residues.

The chain has TRBV12-3 or TRBV12-4 and TRBJ1-3; 10 bases are shared with TRBD1. This CDR3 region has 16 residues. V dropped 5 bases and J dropped 1; count of bases not matched to a gene: 5. The CDR3: CASSPPGQGSGNTIYF. As DNA, the CDR3 is TGTGCCAGCAGTCCTCCGGGACAGGGGTCTGGAAACACCATATATTTT.

The J gene is TRBJ2-5, the V gene TRBV6-1; TRBD2 agrees at 7 bases. CDR3 length equals 16 residues. Unmatched junction bases numbered 9, after V lost 2 bases and J lost 3 bases. From germline, CDR1 is MNHNS and CDR2 SASEGT. The CDR3 loop is CASSEFWGRAEETQYF. DNA of the CDR3: TGTGCCAGCAGTGAATTTTGGGGGAGGGCCGAAGAGACCCAGTACTTC.

The rearrangement links TRBV20-1 to TRBJ2-1; no reliable D call. CDR3 length equals 15 residues. The germline V gene has CDR1 DFQATT and CDR2 SNEGSKA (reference sequence). V shed 0 bases and J shed 3 bases, with 12 bases lying between them. The CDR3 region has the DNA TGCAGTGCTAGAGATCGACGAGGTTACTACAATGAGCAGTTCTTC. This codes for CSARDRRGYYNEQFF.

The table lists this clonotype with a few counts. The chain joins TRBV4-1 to TRBJ1-2; D gene uncertain. Germline values: CDR1 MGHRA, CDR2 YSYEKL. Trimming stripped 1 base from V and 6 bases from J, with 9 bases between. The length of the CDR3 is 13 residues. The CDR3 is CASSQATQNGYTF. For the CDR3, the DNA is TGCGCCAGCAGCCAAGCTACGCAAAATGGCTACACCTTC.

A few counts support this clonotype. The chain employs TRBV11-2 and TRBJ2-2; 9 bases are shared with TRBD1. The germline V gene encodes CDR1 SGHAT and CDR2 FQNNGV. Trimming at V came to 5 bases and at J to 3 bases, leaving 10 bases not matched to a gene. There are 17 residues in the CDR3. The CDR3 spells CASSILPGQGHTGELFF. For the CDR3, the DNA is TGTGCCAGCAGCATCCTACCGGGACAGGGTCACACCGGGGAGCTGTTTTTT.

This clonotype has ten or more counts. The chain joins TRBV27 to TRBJ1-2; D possibly corresponds to TRBD1 (5 bases). Germline CDR1 MNHEY, CDR2 SMNVEV (reference sequence). The CDR3 sequence is 14 residues long. The ends were cut back, 0 bases at V and 5 bases at J, with 10 bases in the middle. CDR3 DNA sequence: TGTGCCAGCAGTTTATCGACAGAGTCTTATGGCTACACCTTC. This codes for CASSLSTESYGYTF.

The chain couples TRBV5-1 to TRBJ1-3, with D hard to call. Germline CDR1 is SGHRS and CDR2 is YFSETQ. V was cut by 6 bases and J by 0 bases, with 13 bases left in between. This CDR3 has 15 amino acids. The CDR3: CASTPYGDSGNTIYF. DNA for the CDR3: TGCGCCAGCACCCCTTATGGAGACTCTGGAAACACCATATATTTT.

The rearrangement uses TRBV27 and TRBJ2-7; 14 bases agree with TRBD2. The germline V gene has CDR1 MNHEY and CDR2 SMNVEV (reference sequence). The CDR3 runs 15 residues. After removal of 7 bases from V and 0 bases from J, the junction contained 2 bases not matched to a gene. CDR3 region: CASIGTSGSSYEQYF. For the CDR3, the DNA is TGTGCCAGCATCGGGACTAGCGGGAGCTCCTACGAGCAGTACTTC.

This clonotype has only a few counts. CDR3: CASSFRPLRTSLSTDTQYF. Here the CDR3 DNA reads TGTGCCAGCAGTTTCCGTCCCTTAAGGACTAGCTTGAGCACAGATACGCAGTATTTT. V usage is TRBV27 and J usage is TRBJ2-3; the match to TRBD2 covers 8 bases. The V gene's germline CDR1 is MNHEY and CDR2 SMNVEV (reference sequence). V trimming: 3 bases; J trimming: 0 bases; junction bases outside the gene matches: 14. This CDR3 has 19 residues.

This clonotype was counted many times. This chain links TRBV7-6 with TRBJ1-5, with D perhaps matching TRBD1 (6 bases). Per the germline V gene, CDR1 is SGHVS and CDR2 is FNYEAQ. V was clipped by 2 bases and J by 1 base, with 9 bases between them. The CDR3 length is 15 residues. The CDR3 DNA sequence: TGTGCCAGCAGCTTACTACAGGGAAGCAATCAGCCCCAGCATTTT. Encoded protein: CASSLLQGSNQPQHF.

A few counts support this clonotype. The chain joins TRBV20-1 to TRBJ2-5; D call uncertain. CDR1 is DFQATT, CDR2 SNEGSKA, per germline (reference sequence). V was pared by 7 bases and J by 1 base, with 7 bases between. This CDR3 has 11 amino acids. CDR3: CSVWGQETQYF. The CDR3 DNA reads as TGCAGTGTATGGGGCCAAGAGACCCAGTACTTC.

This clonotype was recorded a few times. The chain couples TRBV20-1 to TRBJ1-2; 10 bases fit TRBD1. Germline V gene lookup returns CDR1 DFQATT and CDR2 SNEGSKA (reference sequence). CDR3 length: 16 residues. Losses at the gene ends were 6 bases for V and 7 bases for J; bases not matched to a gene: 17. This CDR3 is CSARPEPGTGASGYTF. The CDR3, as DNA: TGCAGTGCGAGACCAGAGCCCGGGACAGGGGCGAGTGGCTACACCTTC.

This clonotype was picked up a small number of times. The chain uses TRBV27 and TRBJ2-1, with 7 bases matching TRBD1. Trimming took 4 bases from V and 6 from J; bases not matched to a gene: 12. The CDR3 covers 16 residues. Germline V gives CDR1 MNHEY, CDR2 SMNVEV (reference sequence). CDR3 DNA sequence: TGTGCCAGCAGTTCCATCACGGACAGGACCTTCAATGAGCAGTTCTTC. It encodes CASSSITDRTFNEQFF.

In this sample, this clonotype turned up many times. The V call is TRBV20-1, the J call TRBJ1-5; D unresolved. V was clipped by 1 base and J by 2 bases, with 15 bases between them. The CDR3 length is 16 residues. Germline CDR1 DFQATT, CDR2 SNEGSKA (reference sequence). The CDR3 DNA reads TGCAGTGCTAGAGGCCAGGACCCCGATGGCAATCAGCCCCAGCATTTT. Its translation is CSARGQDPDGNQPQHF.

This clonotype was seen ten or more times. The J gene is TRBJ2-2, the V gene TRBV2; 11 positions agree with TRBD2. CDR3 length: 16 amino acids. Germline V lookup: CDR1 SNHLY, CDR2 FYNNEI. Trimming removed 5 bases from V and 8 bases from J; junction bases left unmatched: 10. The chain's CDR3 is CASSQTSGAVWGELFF. The CDR3 DNA reads TGTGCCAGCAGTCAGACTAGCGGGGCGGTTTGGGGGGAGCTGTTTTTT.